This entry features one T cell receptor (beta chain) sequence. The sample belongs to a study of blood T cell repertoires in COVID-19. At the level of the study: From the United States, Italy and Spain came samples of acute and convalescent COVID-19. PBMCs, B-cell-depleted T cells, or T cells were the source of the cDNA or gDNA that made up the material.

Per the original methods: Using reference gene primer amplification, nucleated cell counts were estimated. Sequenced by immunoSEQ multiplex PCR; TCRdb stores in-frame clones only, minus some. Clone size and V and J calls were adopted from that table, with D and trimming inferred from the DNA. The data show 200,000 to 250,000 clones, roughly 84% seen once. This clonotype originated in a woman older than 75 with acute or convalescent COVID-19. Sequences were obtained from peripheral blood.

The CDR3 reads CASSPLGGGGYTF. The CDR3 nucleotides are TGTGCCAGCAGTCCTCTCGGGGGGGGTGGCTACACCTTC. This chain links TRBV12-3 or TRBV12-4 with TRBJ1-2; possibly TRBD1 for D (5 bases). This CDR3 contains 13 residues. The germline V and J ends were trimmed by 5 bases and 7 bases, with 14 bases remaining between them.